The clone carrying this TCR beta chain was seen just once. Antigen unknown. The data are from a study of siplizumab effects on memory and regulatory T cells. Method: immunoSEQ multiplex PCR; TCRdb's copy keeps in-frame clones and lacks some. This sample has around 82,000 clones, with just over 90% found just once. Germline loops: CDR1 SGDLS, CDR2 YYNGEE. V dropped 2 bases and J dropped 8 bases, with 11 bases sitting between them. This CDR3 has 13 residues. Study outcomes and limitations: Researchers did not confirm the suppressive function of proliferating Tregs from siplizumab cultures. Unstimulated subsets accounted for the mapping of only a minor share of the clones that were alloreactive. Alloreactive sequences whose origin lay in unstimulated CD4+ memory cells were significantly reduced by siplizumab. Most proliferating CD4+ or CD8+ clones, roughly 75-95%, had no naive or memory assignment.

The rearrangement links TRBV9 to TRBJ2-1; D is perhaps TRBD1 or TRBD2 (6 bases each). Sequencing was done on a sample of CD8+ T cells sorted from blood. The origin of this receptor is a human donor in good health. CDR3 protein: CASSVLGGYEQFF. The CDR3 DNA reads TGTGCCAGCAGCGTGTTGGGGGGCTATGAGCAGTTCTTC. The whole variable domain, remainder taken from reference TRBV9 and TRBJ2-1, is DSGVTQTPKHLITATGQRVTLRCSPRSGDLSVYWYQQSLDQGLQFLIQYYNGEERAKGNILERFSAQQFPDLHSELNLSSLELGDSALYFCASSVLGGYEQFFGPGTRLTVL.